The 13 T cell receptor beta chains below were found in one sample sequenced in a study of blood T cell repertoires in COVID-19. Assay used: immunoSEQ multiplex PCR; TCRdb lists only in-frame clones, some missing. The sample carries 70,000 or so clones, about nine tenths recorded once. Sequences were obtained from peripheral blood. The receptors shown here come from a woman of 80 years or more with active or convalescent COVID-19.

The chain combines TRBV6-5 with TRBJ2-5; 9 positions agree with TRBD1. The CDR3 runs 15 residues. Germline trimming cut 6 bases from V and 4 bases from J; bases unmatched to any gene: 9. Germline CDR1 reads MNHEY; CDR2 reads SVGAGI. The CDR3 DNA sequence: TGTGCCAGCAGGGCCGGGACAGGGTCGGGAGAGACCCAGTACTTC. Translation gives CASRAGTGSGETQYF.

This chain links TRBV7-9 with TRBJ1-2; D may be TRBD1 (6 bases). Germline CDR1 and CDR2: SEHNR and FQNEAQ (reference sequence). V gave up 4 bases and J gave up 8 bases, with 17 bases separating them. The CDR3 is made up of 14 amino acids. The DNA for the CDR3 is TGTGCCAGCAGCTCCTCACCGACCCAGGGGGGCTACACCTTC. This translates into CASSSSPTQGGYTF.

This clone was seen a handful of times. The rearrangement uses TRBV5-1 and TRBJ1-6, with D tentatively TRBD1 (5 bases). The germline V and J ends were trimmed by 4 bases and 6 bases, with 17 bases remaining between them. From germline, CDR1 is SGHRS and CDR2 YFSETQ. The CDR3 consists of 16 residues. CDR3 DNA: TGCGCCAGCAGCCACGGGGGAGACCCGGGTAATTCACCCCTCCACTTT. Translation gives CASSHGGDPGNSPLHF.

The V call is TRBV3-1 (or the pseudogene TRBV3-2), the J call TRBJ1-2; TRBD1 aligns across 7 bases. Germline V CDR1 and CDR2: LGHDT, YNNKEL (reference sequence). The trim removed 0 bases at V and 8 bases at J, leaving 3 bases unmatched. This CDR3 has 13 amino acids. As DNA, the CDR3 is TGTGCCAGCAGCCAAGAACAGGGGCGAGGCTACACCTTC. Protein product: CASSQEQGRGYTF.

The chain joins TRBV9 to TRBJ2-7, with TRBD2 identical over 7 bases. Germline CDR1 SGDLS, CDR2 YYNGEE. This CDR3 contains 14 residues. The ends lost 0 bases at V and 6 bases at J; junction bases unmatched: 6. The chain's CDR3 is CASSVATSLGEQYF. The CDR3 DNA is TGTGCCAGCAGCGTAGCGACTAGCCTGGGCGAGCAGTACTTC.

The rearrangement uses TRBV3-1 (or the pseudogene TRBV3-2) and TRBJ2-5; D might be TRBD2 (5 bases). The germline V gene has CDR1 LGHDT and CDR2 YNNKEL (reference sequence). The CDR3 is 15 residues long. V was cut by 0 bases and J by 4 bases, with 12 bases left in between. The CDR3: CASSQEGREGETQYF. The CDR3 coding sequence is TGTGCCAGCAGCCAAGAGGGCCGGGAAGGAGAGACCCAGTACTTC.

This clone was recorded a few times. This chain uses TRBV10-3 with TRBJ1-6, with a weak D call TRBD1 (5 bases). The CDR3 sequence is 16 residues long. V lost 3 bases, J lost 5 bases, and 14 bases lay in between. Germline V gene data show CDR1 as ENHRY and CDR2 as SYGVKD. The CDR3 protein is CAISEWRGRDNSPLHF. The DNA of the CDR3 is TGTGCCATCAGTGAATGGAGGGGAAGGGATAATTCACCCCTCCACTTT.

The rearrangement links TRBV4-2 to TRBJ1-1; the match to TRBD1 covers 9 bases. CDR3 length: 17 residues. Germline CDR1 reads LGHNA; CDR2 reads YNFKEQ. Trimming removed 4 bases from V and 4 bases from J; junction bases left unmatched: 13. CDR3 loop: CASSPVGTGHSFTEAFF. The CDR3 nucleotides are TGTGCCAGCAGCCCTGTAGGGACAGGGCATTCTTTCACTGAAGCTTTCTTT.

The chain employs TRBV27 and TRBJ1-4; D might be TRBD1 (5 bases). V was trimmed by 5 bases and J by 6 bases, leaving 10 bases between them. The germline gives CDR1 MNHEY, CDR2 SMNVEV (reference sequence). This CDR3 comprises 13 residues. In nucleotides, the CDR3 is TGTGCCAGCAGTCCCCGGGGGTATGAAAAACTGTTTTTT. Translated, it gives CASSPRGYEKLFF.

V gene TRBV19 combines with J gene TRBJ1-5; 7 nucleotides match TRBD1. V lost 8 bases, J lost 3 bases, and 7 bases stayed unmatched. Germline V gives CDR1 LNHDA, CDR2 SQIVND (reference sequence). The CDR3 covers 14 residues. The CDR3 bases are TGTGCCAGTTCCGGGACAGTTTTCAATCAGCCCCAGCATTTT. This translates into CASSGTVFNQPQHF.

CDR3 bases: TGTGCCAGCAGCCCTACACAAACTAGAACCGGGGAGCTGTTTTTT. Protein: CASSPTQTRTGELFF. This chain uses TRBV5-4 with TRBJ2-2, with D perhaps TRBD2 (5 bases). Trimming pared 4 bases from V and 5 bases from J, leaving 15 bases between. The CDR3 runs 15 residues. Per the germline V gene, CDR1 is SGHNT and CDR2 is YYREEE (reference sequence).

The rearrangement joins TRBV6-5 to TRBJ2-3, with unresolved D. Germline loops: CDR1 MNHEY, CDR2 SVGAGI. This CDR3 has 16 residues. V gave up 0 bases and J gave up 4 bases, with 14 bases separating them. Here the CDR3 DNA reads TGTGCCAGCAGTTACTCCCGTGCCTACAGAGCAGATACGCAGTATTTT. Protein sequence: CASSYSRAYRADTQYF.

CDR3 protein: CASRGQAGRDGYTF. CDR3 DNA sequence: TGTGCCAGCAGGGGACAGGCTGGGCGTGATGGCTACACCTTC. This chain uses TRBV6-5 with TRBJ1-2; TRBD1 aligns across 8 bases. J lost 6 bases, V lost 6 bases, and 9 bases had no gene match. The CDR3 has 14 residues. Germline V gene lookup returns CDR1 MNHEY and CDR2 SVGAGI.